Detailed here is one TCR beta chain. Its cognate antigen has yet to be identified. Base qualities are not at hand, and no much larger clone is one base apart. The record originates from a study of T cell responses to AZD1222 COVID-19 vaccine (dated by TCRdb to the early 2020s). Study-wide context: TCR sequencing was performed for over 230 trial participants, of whom some 200 were given two doses of AZD1222 and some 26 were given two doses of MenACWY control vaccine. Trial participants were enrolled by age into 18-55, 56-69 and 70-plus year subgroups, with roughly 160, 29 and 62 TCR-sequenced participants respectively.

The CDR3 regions of human TCRbeta chains were analyzed by immunosequencing. The published analysis was carried out like this. TCRs in the repertoires were matched against a reference library of SARS-CoV-2-specific TCRs that had been generated with the MIRA antigen-specificity platform. Breadth was defined as the fraction of unique TCRs that were SARS-CoV-2-associated. Depth was defined as the fraction of total T cells that were SARS-CoV-2-associated. Using the MIRA data, each spike-specific TCR was assigned both to the spike region to which the TCR was reactive and to a CD4 or CD8 class. Log10-transformed breadth and depth values were compared by one-way ANOVA with Sidak's multiple comparisons tests. TCRdb retrieved this table from immuneACCESS and kept in-frame rearrangements only. Not all clones are present; in checked studies, unresolved V genes account for under half, and no reason is known for the remainder. V, J and clone size were drawn from that table, and D and trimming were deduced from the DNA. The sample includes 100,000 to 150,000 clones, with around 85% observed a single time. Roughly 4% of the sample is held by the ten biggest clonotypes.

The sample's time point, from its label and the paper: about 28 days (+/-7) after the second vaccine dose. Because spike-specific TCR depth and breadth did not differ between the two schedules, AZD1222 recipients who got a second dose at roughly 4 weeks were pooled with those who got a second dose at roughly 12 weeks. Vaccinee samples came from UK trials COV001 and COV002, including a single-blind randomized controlled phase 2/3 trial of AZD1222 (ChAdOx1 nCoV-19) in healthy adults. Trial participant PBMC samples were collected at day 0 and day 28 after the second dose for TCRbeta chain sequencing. Broader findings and caveats from the paper: Because no day 14 peak-response samples were available, the repertoires could be characterized only after the peak T cell response. The vaccine-associated CD4 TCRs covered the entire spike protein, and the dominant responses fell in regions 160-218 and 743-854. Reportedly, almost half of the unique spike-specific TCRs recognized epitopes lying outside the regions that are mutated in the B.1.351 and B.1.1.7 variants. In the small 56-69-year group, the increase in depth fell short of significance, most likely because of low power. Participants were mostly white British and included more females than males, and it was suggested by the authors that clonal diversity may have been underestimated. After two AZD1222 doses, both the breadth and the depth of spike-specific TCRs were significantly higher than at day 0 and than in MenACWY recipients. Only five to seven AZD1222 recipients were SARS-CoV-2 seropositive at baseline, limiting conclusions about previously exposed vaccinees.

Relative to germline, V is missing 2 bases and J is missing 6 bases, with 4 bases of the junction outside any gene match. The germline V gene gives CDR1 as SQVTM and CDR2 as ANQGSEA. The CDR3 numbers 14 residues from cysteine through phenylalanine. The CDR3 DNA has 42 bases and is translated from base 1. The receptor's source is an adult who received the AZD1222 COVID-19 vaccine. The rearranged segments are TRBV29-1 and TRBJ1-2; TRBD1 fits 12 bases in the junction. The starting material was peripheral blood, obtained 28 days after the second AZD1222 dose. The DNA sequence follows: TGCAGCGTTGAAACCGGGACAGGGGGCGATGGCTACACCTTC. Translated, it reads CSVETGTGGDGYTF.